This passage covers 25 T cell receptor beta chains from one sample sequenced in a study of CD8+ T cells in alopecia areata. Noted treatment: oral pan-JAK inhibitor, 5-10 mg twice daily. As the sequencing template, cDNA was produced by extracting RNA and reverse transcribing it. Method: immunoSEQ multiplex PCR; TCRdb's copy keeps in-frame clones and lacks some. Among 200,000 to 250,000 clones listed, approximately 57% were seen once. This specimen consisted of CD4+ T cells sorted from blood, obtained at week 4, from a patient treated with tofacitinib. These receptors originate from a human donor with alopecia areata.

The chain couples TRBV7-3 to TRBJ2-7, with TRBD1 identical over 9 bases. The CDR3 is made up of 15 amino acids. The V segment lost 0 bases and the J segment 5 bases; nucleotides outside the gene matches: 5. Germline CDR1 is SGHTA and CDR2 is FQGTGA. The CDR3 loop is CASSLTGQGFDEQYF. Here the CDR3 DNA reads TGTGCCAGCAGCTTAACCGGACAGGGGTTCGACGAGCAGTACTTC.

The V and J genes are TRBV27 and TRBJ1-6; TRBD1 agrees at 7 bases. This CDR3 is 16 amino acids long. J gave up 6 bases and V 2 bases, and 7 bases lay outside the gene matches. Germline values: CDR1 MNHEY, CDR2 SMNVEV (reference sequence). CDR3 nucleotides: TGTGCCAGCAGTTTAGAGGGGGCTGGCTTTAATTCACCCCTCCACTTT. This sequence encodes CASSLEGAGFNSPLHF.

The V and J genes are TRBV6-5 and TRBJ1-2; 9 nucleotides match TRBD1. This CDR3 has 15 residues. With V trimmed by 4 bases and J by 3 bases, 6 bases remained unmatched. Germline CDR1 is MNHEY and CDR2 is SVGAGI. Written as DNA, the CDR3 is TGTGCCAGCAGTTCCTCGGGACAGGGTTACTATGGCTACACCTTC. It translates to CASSSSGQGYYGYTF.

This clone has just a few counts. This sequence joins TRBV4-3 and TRBJ2-3; 8 nucleotides align to TRBD2. The CDR3 contains 15 residues. Germline V gene sequence: CDR1 LGHNA, CDR2 YSLEER. The V segment lost 0 bases and the J segment 7 bases; nucleotides outside the gene matches: 6. The CDR3 bases are TGCGCCAGCAGCCAAGACAGAACTAGCGGTCATACGCAGTATTTT. This gives the protein CASSQDRTSGHTQYF.

The sample holds a few counts of this clone. The genes are TRBV29-1 and TRBJ2-1; TRBD2 is a possible D gene (6 bases). This CDR3 has 10 amino acids. Trimming cost V 8 bases and J 7 bases, with 9 bases left between them. Germline lookup yields CDR1 SQVTM and CDR2 ANQGSEA. CDR3 sequence: CSSGGNEQFF. CDR3 DNA: TGCAGCTCTGGGGGGAATGAGCAGTTCTTC.

The chain is built from TRBV5-1 and TRBJ2-3; either TRBD1 or TRBD2 may fit D (5 bases each). Per germline, CDR1 SGHRS and CDR2 YFSETQ. V dropped 4 bases and J dropped 6 bases, with 9 bases sitting between them. The CDR3 totals 12 residues. CDR3 in DNA: TGCGCCAGCAGCCGGGGCGGGGATACGCAGTATTTT. Its protein is CASSRGGDTQYF.

This chain connects TRBV10-3 to TRBJ2-1; D not certain. The CDR3 is 12 amino acids. In germline, CDR1 is ENHRY, CDR2 SYGVKD. Trimming took 3 bases from V and 5 from J, leaving 5 bases between them. The DNA of the CDR3 is TGTGCCATCAGTGAAATCGACAATGAGCAGTTCTTC. Protein product: CAISEIDNEQFF.

V and J are TRBV4-1 and TRBJ2-7; D perhaps matches TRBD2 (5 bases). The germline V and J ends were trimmed by 4 bases and 6 bases, with 16 bases remaining between them. CDR1 and CDR2 (germline): MGHRA, YSYEKL. CDR3 length: 14 residues. This CDR3 is CASSRPDGDAEQYF. Here the CDR3 DNA reads TGCGCCAGCAGCCGGCCCGACGGGGATGCCGAGCAGTACTTC.

The sample holds many counts of this clone. The genes are TRBV15 and TRBJ2-3; D not certain. CDR3 length: 12 residues. The germline V and J ends were trimmed by 0 bases and 6 bases, with 4 bases remaining between them. Germline V gene sequence: CDR1 LNHNV, CDR2 YYDKDF (reference sequence). The CDR3 protein is CATSRDVDTQYF. In nucleotides, the CDR3 is TGTGCCACCAGCAGAGACGTGGATACGCAGTATTTT.

J is TRBJ1-2 and V is TRBV5-1; D gene ambiguous. The CDR3 is 12 residues long. V gave up 4 bases and J gave up 4 bases, with 8 bases separating them. Germline CDR1 SGHRS, CDR2 YFSETQ. CDR3 in DNA: TGCGCCAGCAGCCCCTCTAGCTATGGCTACACCTTC. Its protein is CASSPSSYGYTF. The entire variable domain, with the rest obtained from reference TRBV5-1 and TRBJ1-2, is as follows: KAGVTQTPRYLIKTRGQQVTLSCSPISGHRSVSWYQQTPGQGLQFLFEYFSETQRNKGNFPGRFSGRQFSNSRSEMNVSTLELGDSALYLCASSPSSYGYTFGSGTRLTVV.

This clone has only a few counts. The chain employs TRBV6-5 and TRBJ2-5, with D unresolved. V was cut by 8 bases and J by 6 bases, with 7 bases left in between. The CDR3 is made up of 10 amino acids. CDR1 MNHEY and CDR2 SVGAGI come from the germline V gene. CDR3 coding DNA: TGTGCCAGCGGGATGAAGACCCAGTACTTC. Protein: CASGMKTQYF.

The chain carries TRBV30 and TRBJ1-2; a weak D match, TRBD1 (6 bases). CDR3 length: 11 amino acids. In germline, CDR1 is GTSNPN, CDR2 SVGIG (reference sequence). The V end was cut by 0 bases, the J end by 11 bases, with 10 bases between. CDR3 sequence: CAWSVGGEYTF. Written as DNA, the CDR3 is TGTGCCTGGAGTGTAGGGGGAGAGTACACCTTC.

The chain joins TRBV6-1 to TRBJ1-4; tentatively, D is TRBD1 (5 bases). The CDR3 spans 15 residues. Deletions cut 1 base from V and 1 base from J, with 7 bases between. In germline, CDR1 is MNHNS, CDR2 SASEGT. CDR3 residues: CASSEGGVTNEKLFF. The CDR3 DNA reads as TGTGCCAGCAGTGAAGGGGGCGTAACTAATGAAAAACTGTTTTTT.

This clone came up a few times. The CDR3 nucleotides read TGCGCCAGCAGCGAAAAGCGAGCCTTCAGGCAGTACTTC. It specifies CASSEKRAFRQYF. V is TRBV4-3 and J is TRBJ2-7, with no clear D. Trimming took 5 bases from V and 9 from J, leaving 17 bases between them. Germline V gene data show CDR1 as LGHNA and CDR2 as YSLEER. The CDR3 contains 13 residues.

This clone was counted only a few times. The same CDR3 can be traced to other DNA sequences in this sample. This sequence joins TRBV28 and TRBJ2-7; the D is unclear. Per germline, CDR1 MDHEN and CDR2 SYDVKM. Trimming removed 7 bases from V and 4 bases from J, with 8 bases in between. CDR3 length: 11 residues. In DNA form, the CDR3 reads TGTGCCAGCACGGGCCGGTACGAGCAGTACTTC. It translates to CASTGRYEQYF.

This clone turned up a few times. The rearrangement links TRBV15 to TRBJ1-4; no firm D call. Germline CDR1 is LNHNV and CDR2 is YYDKDF (reference sequence). The length of the CDR3 is 12 residues. With 2 bases removed from V and 3 bases from J, the gap between germline ends came to 1 base. In nucleotides, the CDR3 is TGTGCCACCAGCAGATCTAATGAAAAACTGTTTTTT. This sequence encodes CATSRSNEKLFF.

This clone appeared once. The chain combines TRBV7-2 with TRBJ1-5, with D possibly being TRBD1 (6 bases). The ends were cut back, 1 base at V and 6 bases at J, with 16 bases in the middle. Germline V gene data show CDR1 as SGHTA and CDR2 as FQGNSA. The CDR3 has 16 amino acids. The CDR3 sequence is CASSLERGAGGQPQHF. The CDR3 DNA follows: TGTGCCAGCAGCTTAGAACGGGGGGCGGGCGGTCAGCCCCAGCATTTT. Supplemented by reference TRBV7-2 and TRBJ1-5, the full variable domain reads GAGVSQSPSNKVTEKGKDVELRCDPISGHTALYWYRQSLGQGLEFLIYFQGNSAPDKSGLPSDRFSAERTGGSVSTLTIQRTQQEDSAVYLCASSLERGAGGQPQHFGDGTRLSIL.

The chain is built from TRBV6-4 and TRBJ2-3, with 14 bases that match TRBD2. Germline V lookup: CDR1 MRHNA, CDR2 SNTAGT. V trimming: 2 bases; J trimming: 5 bases; junction bases outside the gene matches: 6. CDR3 length: 17 residues. DNA for the CDR3: TGTGCCAGCAGTGACCGAGGGACTAGCGGGGGCAGAGATACGCAGTATTTT. Its protein product is CASSDRGTSGGRDTQYF.

J is TRBJ2-3 and V is TRBV29-1; no clear D gene. Germline V CDR1 and CDR2: SQVTM, ANQGSEA. There are 13 residues in the CDR3. Trimming removed 5 bases at V and 2 bases at J, with 11 bases between. The CDR3 loop is CSVRLPLTDTQYF. In DNA form, the CDR3 reads TGCAGCGTTCGGCTTCCCCTCACAGATACGCAGTATTTT.

This clone has a single count. The chain carries TRBV28 and TRBJ1-6; D remains unclear. This CDR3 comprises 16 residues. V lost 5 bases and J 2 bases, leaving 13 bases between the germline ends. Germline-derived CDR1 and CDR2 are MDHEN and SYDVKM. This CDR3 is CASSPPGVTYNSPLHF. In DNA form, the CDR3 reads TGTGCCAGCAGTCCCCCCGGGGTAACCTATAATTCACCCCTCCACTTT.

V is TRBV7-2 and J is TRBJ1-2; D uncertain. This CDR3 spans 15 amino acids. The V and J ends lost 1 base and 6 bases respectively, with 15 bases between them. CDR1 and CDR2 from the germline V gene are SGHTA and FQGNSA. CDR3 in amino acids: CASSLDGTLLNGYTF. The CDR3, as DNA: TGTGCCAGCAGCTTAGATGGTACATTATTAAATGGCTACACCTTC. Complete variable domain (other parts from reference TRBV7-2 and TRBJ1-2): GAGVSQSPSNKVTEKGKDVELRCDPISGHTALYWYRQSLGQGLEFLIYFQGNSAPDKSGLPSDRFSAERTGGSVSTLTIQRTQQEDSAVYLCASSLDGTLLNGYTFGSGTRLTVV.

The chain uses TRBV12-5 and TRBJ1-5; D remains ambiguous. V lost 6 bases and J 3 bases, leaving 6 bases between the germline ends. The CDR3 has 12 residues. Germline V lookup: CDR1 LGHNT, CDR2 FRNRAP. DNA for the CDR3: TGTGCTAGTGGCTACTCCAATCAGCCCCAGCATTTT. This gives the protein CASGYSNQPQHF.

The chain couples TRBV5-6 to TRBJ2-7; 8 bases line up with TRBD1. CDR1 SGHDT and CDR2 YYEEEE come from the germline V gene. V trimming: 4 bases; J trimming: 3 bases; junction bases outside the gene matches: 9. CDR3 length equals 15 residues. Here the CDR3 reads CASSLWGQVNYEQYF. In DNA, the CDR3 is TGTGCCAGCAGCCTTTGGGGACAGGTTAACTACGAGCAGTACTTC.

The chain is built from TRBV2 and TRBJ1-2; D is perhaps TRBD1 (5 bases). The CDR3 loop spans 15 amino acids. Germline CDR1 is SNHLY and CDR2 is FYNNEI. V was cut by 3 bases and J by 2 bases, with 13 bases left in between. The CDR3 DNA sequence: TGTGCCAGCAGTGACCGTCAGGGTCCCAACTATGGCTACACCTTC. Its protein product is CASSDRQGPNYGYTF.

The J gene is TRBJ2-7, the V gene TRBV7-2, with 16 positions matching TRBD2. From germline, CDR1 is SGHTA and CDR2 FQGNSA. V dropped 4 bases and J dropped 2; count of bases not matched to a gene: 8. CDR3 length: 18 residues. CDR3 region: CASSSGLAGGQTTYEQYF. Here the CDR3 DNA reads TGTGCCAGCAGCTCGGGACTAGCGGGGGGGCAAACCACCTACGAGCAGTACTTC.